Listed here are 21 T cell receptor beta chains from one sample, sequenced in a study of shared clonotypes between healthy human individuals. Sequenced by immunoSEQ multiplex PCR; TCRdb stores in-frame clones only, minus some. The repertoire holds fewer than 3 million clones, with less than 95% as singletons. Source material: naive CD4+ T cells from PBMCs. Subset in this sample: CD45RA+ positively selected. These receptors were collected from a man younger than 35 in good health. Some clones in this sample may be carry-over from other donors' samples.

The rearrangement joins TRBV11-1 to TRBJ2-5; D call uncertain. From germline, CDR1 is SGHAT and CDR2 FQDESV (reference sequence). Trimming stripped 3 bases from V and 4 bases from J, with 6 bases between. The length of the CDR3 is 12 residues. This chain's CDR3 is CASSFRRETQYF. The CDR3, as DNA: TGTGCCAGCAGCTTCCGCAGAGAGACCCAGTACTTC.

V and J are TRBV30 and TRBJ2-7, with D perhaps given as TRBD1 or TRBD2 (6 bases each). CDR1 is GTSNPN and CDR2 is SVGIG in the germline V gene (reference sequence). V shed 4 bases and J shed 3 bases, with 19 bases lying between them. The CDR3 runs to 15 residues. CDR3 in amino acids: CAWNLELGGGYEQYF. In nucleotides, the CDR3 is TGTGCCTGGAACCTAGAACTGGGGGGCGGCTACGAGCAGTACTTC.

This chain joins TRBV6-4 and TRBJ2-7; unclear D gene. Germline lookup yields CDR1 MRHNA and CDR2 SNTAGT. Trimming pared 1 base from V and 6 bases from J, leaving 10 bases between. The CDR3 covers 13 residues. DNA for the CDR3: TGTGCCAGCAGTGACTGGCCCTGGGGCGAGCAGTACTTC. As protein: CASSDWPWGEQYF.

The V and J genes are TRBV19 and TRBJ2-3; TRBD2 matches 10 bases. V lost 10 bases to trimming and J lost 5 bases; unmatched junction nucleotides: 9. CDR1 LNHDA and CDR2 SQIVND come from the germline V gene (reference sequence). The CDR3 spans 14 residues. CDR3 bases: TGTGCCACCTCACTAGCGGGACTTGGAGATACGCAGTATTTT. Protein sequence: CATSLAGLGDTQYF.

This clone was found many times. This rearrangement joins TRBV28 to TRBJ1-2, with 8 bases fitting TRBD1. This CDR3 is built from 13 residues. V lost 7 bases and J lost 4; bases outside the gene matches: 5. Germline V lookup: CDR1 MDHEN, CDR2 SYDVKM. CDR3: CASMAGGSYGYTF. In nucleotides, the CDR3 is TGTGCCAGCATGGCAGGGGGCAGCTATGGCTACACCTTC.

The V and J genes are TRBV7-2 and TRBJ2-1, with 7 nucleotides matching TRBD2. This CDR3 has 15 residues. Germline-derived CDR1 and CDR2 are SGHTA and FQGNSA. Trimming at V came to 3 bases and at J to 7 bases, leaving 9 bases not matched to a gene. As DNA, the CDR3 is TGTGCCAGCAGCTTGGCGGGAGTCGGGGTAAATGAGCAGTTCTTC. Encoded protein: CASSLAGVGVNEQFF.

This sequence joins TRBV5-1 and TRBJ2-1; 12 bases match TRBD2. Germline assignment: CDR1 SGHRS and CDR2 YFSETQ. After removal of 4 bases from V and 4 bases from J, the junction contained 9 bases not matched to a gene. CDR3 size: 17 residues. CDR3 loop: CASSMVTGTSGYNEQFF. The CDR3 DNA sequence: TGCGCCAGCAGCATGGTTACCGGGACTAGCGGGTACAATGAGCAGTTCTTC.

This chain connects TRBV27 to TRBJ1-1; D is uncertain. The CDR3 is 14 residues long. The germline CDR1 and CDR2 sequences are MNHEY and SMNVEV (reference sequence). Between the trimmed V and J ends, which lost 8 bases and 6 bases, there was a span of 19 bases. The CDR3 bases are TGTGCCAGCTTGGGGTACAATGGTGTCCCTGAAGCTTTCTTT. As protein: CASLGYNGVPEAFF.

The chain joins TRBV5-4 to TRBJ2-7; the D is unclear. Germline CDR1 is SGHNT and CDR2 is YYREEE (reference sequence). The germline V and J ends were trimmed by 4 bases and 6 bases, with 23 bases remaining between them. The CDR3 length is 16 residues. The CDR3 DNA follows: TGTGCCAGCAGCCCACGGAGAGGCAGCATTTCTGCCGAGCAGTACTTC. It encodes CASSPRRGSISAEQYF. Looking up the rest from reference TRBV5-4 and TRBJ2-7 gives the full variable domain: ETGVTQSPTHLIKTRGQQVTLRCSSQSGHNTVSWYQQALGQGPQFIFQYYREEENGRGNFPPRFSGLQFPNYSSELNVNALELDDSALYLCASSPRRGSISAEQYFGPGTRLTVT.

As to this clone: Other DNA sequences from this sample encode an identical CDR3 as well. The chain employs TRBV9 and TRBJ2-5, with D unclear. Germline CDR1 and CDR2: SGDLS and YYNGEE. This CDR3 has 13 residues. Trimming shortened V by 5 bases and J by 2 bases, and 10 bases separated the two germline ends. DNA of the CDR3: TGTGCCAGCAGTCGAGGCTCACAAGAGACCCAGTACTTC. This sequence encodes CASSRGSQETQYF.

This clone occurred a few times. The rearrangement joins TRBV2 to TRBJ1-2; no clear D. The germline CDR1 and CDR2 sequences are SNHLY and FYNNEI. Trimming left V 2 bases short and J 6 bases short, with 7 bases between. The CDR3 is 12 amino acids. The CDR3: CASSEQLDGYTF. CDR3 sequence (DNA): TGTGCCAGCAGTGAACAGCTCGATGGCTACACCTTC. The full variable domain, completed using reference TRBV2 and TRBJ1-2, is EPEVTQTPSHQVTQMGQEVILRCVPISNHLYFYWYRQILGQKVEFLVSFYNNEISEKSEIFDDQFSVERPDGSNFTLKIRSTKLEDSAMYFCASSEQLDGYTFGSGTRLTVV.

The J gene is TRBJ1-1, the V gene TRBV13; D unresolved. The germline V gene encodes CDR1 PRHDT and CDR2 FYEKMQ (reference sequence). Trimming stripped 4 bases from V and 1 base from J, with 4 bases between. The CDR3 extends over 12 amino acids. The CDR3 spells CASSSPNTEAFF. The DNA of the CDR3 is TGTGCCAGCAGCTCCCCGAACACTGAAGCTTTCTTT.

This chain joins TRBV18 and TRBJ2-2; D is undetermined. Per germline, CDR1 KGHSH and CDR2 LQKENI. This CDR3 contains 14 residues. The V end lost 5 bases, the J end lost 2 bases, and 9 bases lay between the germline ends. The CDR3 DNA follows: TGTGCCAGCTCAGGTAGTCTAAACACCGGGGAGCTGTTTTTT. Amino acids: CASSGSLNTGELFF.

This chain links TRBV7-8 with TRBJ2-5, with a possible D match to TRBD2 (5 bases). CDR3 length: 13 amino acids. Trimming took off 5 bases at V and 1 base at J, with 8 bases between the two ends. Per the germline V gene, CDR1 is SGHVS and CDR2 is FQNEAQ. The CDR3 here is CASSRSGQETQYF. The CDR3 nucleotides read TGTGCCAGCAGCCGAAGCGGCCAAGAGACCCAGTACTTC.

The chain employs TRBV7-9 and TRBJ2-2; 9 bases are shared with TRBD2. This CDR3 comprises 16 residues. V was pared by 0 bases and J by 7 bases, with 6 bases of the junction left unmatched. From germline, CDR1 is SEHNR and CDR2 FQNEAQ (reference sequence). Written as DNA, the CDR3 is TGTGCCAGCAGCTTAGCTAGCGGGAGTGTTGGCGGGGAGCTGTTTTTT. It codes for CASSLASGSVGGELFF. The whole variable domain, filled in from reference TRBV7-9 and TRBJ2-2, reads DTGVSQNPRHKITKRGQNVTFRCDPISEHNRLYWYRQTLGQGPEFLTYFQNEAQLEKSRLLSDRFSAERPKGSFSTLEIQRTEQGDSAMYLCASSLASGSVGGELFFGEGSRLTVL.

The J gene is TRBJ2-5, the V gene TRBV5-1, with a weak D call TRBD1 (6 bases). Germline CDR1 and CDR2: SGHRS and YFSETQ. This CDR3 comprises 16 residues. The germline V and J ends were trimmed by 0 bases and 2 bases, with 14 bases remaining between them. The CDR3 bases are TGCGCCAGCAGCTTGGTAGGGCAGGGGTATCAAGAGACCCAGTACTTC. Encoded protein: CASSLVGQGYQETQYF.

The CDR3 protein is CASSSSGSPWDEQYF. CDR3 nucleotide sequence: TGTGCCAGCAGCTCTAGCGGGAGTCCCTGGGACGAGCAGTACTTC. The gene calls are TRBV25-1 and TRBJ2-5; 10 bases are shared with TRBD2. The end of the DNA is better explained by TRBJ2-7, so the J call may be wrong. Per the germline V gene, CDR1 is MGHDK and CDR2 is SYGVNS. The CDR3 extends over 15 amino acids.

This clone has only one observation. The V and J genes are TRBV5-1 and TRBJ1-1; 8 bases fit TRBD1. The CDR3 extends over 14 amino acids. Germline V gene data show CDR1 as SGHRS and CDR2 as YFSETQ. The J segment lost 8 bases and the V segment lost 3 bases, leaving 9 bases of the junction unmatched. Here the CDR3 DNA reads TGCGCCAGCAGCTCGGGACAGGCGAACTACGAAGCTTTCTTT. It specifies CASSSGQANYEAFF.

The chain has TRBV5-1 and TRBJ2-7, with 10 bases aligning to TRBD1. Germline V gene sequence: CDR1 SGHRS, CDR2 YFSETQ. V gave up 2 bases and J gave up 4 bases; unmatched junction bases: 6. The CDR3 length is 15 residues. This CDR3 is CASSLAGTGEYEQYF. The CDR3, as DNA: TGCGCCAGCAGCTTAGCCGGGACAGGGGAGTACGAGCAGTACTTC.

The chain uses TRBV30 and TRBJ1-3; no reliable D call. CDR3 length: 14 amino acids. CDR1 and CDR2 from the germline V gene are GTSNPN and SVGIG (reference sequence). Deletions cut 2 bases from V and 2 bases from J, with 10 bases between. The CDR3 coding sequence is TGTGCCTGGAGTTGGCCTACCCCTGGAAACACCATATATTTT. Amino acid sequence: CAWSWPTPGNTIYF.

The rearrangement links TRBV11-2 to TRBJ2-7; D remains unclear. The length of the CDR3 is 14 residues. Per the germline V gene, CDR1 is SGHAT and CDR2 is FQNNGV. V was clipped by 4 bases and J by 6 bases, with 16 bases between them. CDR3 in amino acids: CASSSNKGRSEQYF. The CDR3 coding sequence is TGTGCCAGCAGCTCCAACAAGGGCCGTAGCGAGCAGTACTTC.